The 29 T cell receptor beta chains below were found in one sample sequenced in a study of naive and memory T cell subsets. Notes on the study in general: Naive repertoires, especially CD8, held a few larger clonotypes, possibly memory cells re-expressing CD45RA.

These receptors have no known antigen. Both TRBC1 and TRBC2 were covered by a beta constant-region primer of two equimolar oligonucleotides. Nested alpha and beta constant-region primers with the SP2 primer drove four PCR rounds on ligated cDNA. MiXCR, run by TCRdb on the UMI-ligation and nested PCR reads, gives a single entry per CDR3 protein. The data hold more than 95,000 distinct CDR3 sequences, with more than 12% observed a single time. Sequences were obtained from naive CD8+ T cells from blood. The source of these receptors is a human donor in good health.

This clonotype was seen only a few times. The chain links TRBV4-3 to TRBJ2-7; possibly TRBD2 for D (5 bases). Germline values: CDR1 LGHNA, CDR2 YSLEER. With 0 bases removed from V and 2 bases from J, the gap between germline ends came to 11 bases. This CDR3 region has 15 residues. The CDR3 spells CASSQDRDYAYEQYF. Here the CDR3 DNA reads TGCGCCAGCAGCCAAGATCGAGACTACGCCTACGAGCAGTACTTC.

The chain carries TRBV4-3 and TRBJ2-1; D remains unclear. The CDR3 extends over 15 amino acids. The ends were cut back, 2 bases at V and 8 bases at J, with 16 bases in the middle. The germline V gene encodes CDR1 LGHNA and CDR2 YSLEER. This CDR3 is CASSQMMGGFYEQFF. In DNA, the CDR3 is TGCGCCAGCAGCCAAATGATGGGCGGCTTCTATGAGCAGTTCTTC.

Many counts were recorded for this clonotype. V gene TRBV7-9 combines with J gene TRBJ2-4; D is uncertain. CDR3 length: 12 residues. Germline V lookup: CDR1 SEHNR, CDR2 FQNEAQ (reference sequence). V lost 5 bases and J 7 bases, leaving 9 bases between the germline ends. For the CDR3, the DNA is TGTGCCAGCAGCCCACTCACCAACATTCAGTACTTC. It encodes CASSPLTNIQYF.

This clonotype turned up a few times. This sequence joins TRBV12-3 or TRBV12-4 and TRBJ2-7; D is unclear. Between the trimmed V and J ends, which lost 0 bases and 5 bases, there was a span of 14 bases. The CDR3 contains 15 residues. DNA for the CDR3: TGTGCCAGCAGTTTAGCCCTGGAAAACGTCCACGAGCAGTACTTC. Its protein product is CASSLALENVHEQYF.

This clonotype was counted between two and nine times. The chain uses TRBV30 and TRBJ1-1; 8 bases are shared with TRBD1. The germline V gene encodes CDR1 GTSNPN and CDR2 SVGIG (reference sequence). This CDR3 has 14 residues. V was pared by 4 bases and J by 4 bases, with 8 bases of the junction left unmatched. The CDR3 spells CAWTLPTGGTEAFF. The CDR3 bases are TGTGCCTGGACCCTTCCCACAGGGGGCACTGAAGCTTTCTTT.

This clonotype was counted only a few times. V is TRBV13 and J is TRBJ2-1, with D perhaps matching TRBD2 (7 bases). This CDR3 contains 14 residues. Looked up from germline, CDR1 is PRHDT and CDR2 is FYEKMQ (reference sequence). Trimming left V 6 bases short and J 6 bases short, with 15 bases between. The chain's CDR3 is CASRIRGAGNEQFF. CDR3 sequence (DNA): TGTGCCAGCAGGATACGGGGGGCGGGCAATGAGCAGTTCTTC.

This clonotype was picked up a small number of times. This chain uses TRBV7-6 with TRBJ1-5; no firm D call. Germline V gene sequence: CDR1 SGHVS, CDR2 FNYEAQ. The V end was cut by 4 bases, the J end by 2 bases, with 15 bases between. The CDR3 contains 16 residues. The CDR3 bases are TGTGCCAGCAGCTCCCGACCTGGCCCGGGCAATCAGCCCCAGCATTTT. Protein product: CASSSRPGPGNQPQHF.

J is TRBJ2-7 and V is TRBV2; D remains unclear. Trimming left V 6 bases short and J 1 base short, with 13 bases between. Germline V gives CDR1 SNHLY, CDR2 FYNNEI. There are 14 residues in the CDR3. CDR3 bases: TGTGCCAGCAGATCTGACTGGGGATCCTACGAGCAGTACTTC. It specifies CASRSDWGSYEQYF.

In this sample, this clonotype turned up a few times. This chain connects TRBV7-9 to TRBJ2-7; 8 bases map to TRBD1. V lost 1 base, J lost 5 bases, and 1 base stayed unmatched. The CDR3 contains 13 residues. Germline values: CDR1 SEHNR, CDR2 FQNEAQ (reference sequence). The CDR3 region is CASSLVDRDEQYF. The CDR3 DNA follows: TGTGCCAGCAGCTTAGTGGACAGGGACGAGCAGTACTTC.

This clonotype was observed a few times. The chain has TRBV7-9 and TRBJ2-2; unclear D gene. V lost 4 bases to trimming and J lost 0 bases, with 9 bases between them. The CDR3 covers 15 residues. Germline values: CDR1 SEHNR, CDR2 FQNEAQ (reference sequence). The CDR3 protein is CASSSTPTNTGELFF. The CDR3 bases are TGTGCCAGCAGCTCAACCCCCACGAACACCGGGGAGCTGTTTTTT.

There are a few counts of this clonotype. The chain employs TRBV7-2 and TRBJ2-3; TRBD1 matches at 10 bases. Per germline, CDR1 SGHTA and CDR2 FQGNSA. V lost 5 bases, J lost 2 bases, and 7 bases stayed unmatched. The CDR3 sequence is 16 residues long. CDR3 sequence: CASSPPGTGDTDTQYF. CDR3 sequence (DNA): TGTGCCAGCAGCCCCCCCGGGACAGGGGACACAGATACGCAGTATTTT.

This clonotype has only a few counts. The chain joins TRBV19 to TRBJ1-2, with D hard to call. The CDR3 totals 12 residues. The V and J ends lost 1 base and 8 bases respectively, with 8 bases between them. Germline values: CDR1 LNHDA, CDR2 SQIVND (reference sequence). The chain's CDR3 is CASSIVEGGYTF. CDR3 nucleotides: TGTGCCAGTAGTATAGTTGAGGGCGGCTACACCTTC.

In its sample, this clonotype was seen many times. The chain couples TRBV20-1 to TRBJ2-1; D uncertain. CDR1 DFQATT and CDR2 SNEGSKA come from the germline V gene (reference sequence). Deletions cut 4 bases from V and 2 bases from J, with 15 bases between. The CDR3 extends over 15 amino acids. This CDR3 is CSATKTTTTYNEQFF. The CDR3 DNA sequence: TGCAGTGCTACTAAGACCACAACCACCTACAATGAGCAGTTCTTC.

This clonotype showed up many times. This sequence joins TRBV7-9 and TRBJ2-5; D gene unclear. With 10 bases removed from V and 1 base from J, the gap between germline ends came to 10 bases. The CDR3 runs to 12 residues. CDR1 is SEHNR, CDR2 FQNEAQ, per germline (reference sequence). The CDR3 coding sequence is TGTGCCATAAAACAAATCCAAGAGACCCAGTACTTC. Its protein product is CAIKQIQETQYF.

The V call is TRBV7-9, the J call TRBJ2-7, with D maybe TRBD1 (5 bases). The CDR3 length is 11 residues. Germline values: CDR1 SEHNR, CDR2 FQNEAQ (reference sequence). Deletions cut 8 bases from V and 3 bases from J, with 8 bases between. CDR3 protein: CASATDYEQYF. Here the CDR3 DNA reads TGTGCCAGCGCGACAGACTACGAGCAGTACTTC.

This clonotype was seen ten or more times. V and J are TRBV27 and TRBJ2-2, with TRBD2 matching 11 bases. V dropped 4 bases and J dropped 4; count of bases not matched to a gene: 2. This CDR3 contains 15 residues. In germline, CDR1 is MNHEY, CDR2 SMNVEV (reference sequence). Here the CDR3 reads CASSYSGGATGELFF. The CDR3 nucleotides are TGTGCCAGCAGTTATAGCGGGGGGGCCACCGGGGAGCTGTTTTTT.

This rearrangement joins TRBV28 to TRBJ2-7; the match to TRBD1 covers 7 bases. The CDR3 sequence is 14 residues long. With V trimmed by 4 bases and J by 2 bases, 5 bases remained unmatched. The germline V gene has CDR1 MDHEN and CDR2 SYDVKM. CDR3 residues: CASSWGTATYEQYF. Written as DNA, the CDR3 is TGTGCCAGCAGTTGGGGGACAGCTACCTACGAGCAGTACTTC.

This clonotype has more than one count but fewer than ten. This chain connects TRBV2 to TRBJ2-1, with D tentatively TRBD2 (5 bases). CDR3 length: 14 residues. Trimming shortened V by 4 bases and J by 3 bases, and 10 bases separated the two germline ends. The germline V gene has CDR1 SNHLY and CDR2 FYNNEI. The CDR3 loop is CASSAAEDYNEQFF. The CDR3 coding sequence is TGTGCCAGCAGTGCAGCGGAGGACTACAATGAGCAGTTCTTC.

V and J are TRBV6-5 and TRBJ2-2; D is ambiguous. The CDR3 contains 13 residues. Germline loops: CDR1 MNHEY, CDR2 SVGAGI. The ends were cut back, 6 bases at V and 7 bases at J, with 12 bases in the middle. The CDR3 DNA reads as TGTGCCAGCAGCTACGGTCAGATCGGGGAGCTGTTTTTT. Translating it yields CASSYGQIGELFF.

The V gene is TRBV30, the J gene TRBJ2-7; possible D gene TRBD1, 6 bases. The CDR3 covers 14 residues. Trimming removed 1 base from V and 6 bases from J, with 16 bases in between. The germline V gene has CDR1 GTSNPN and CDR2 SVGIG (reference sequence). The DNA for the CDR3 is TGTGCCTGGAGTGCGCACGACCCACAGGGCGAGCAGTACTTC. This encodes CAWSAHDPQGEQYF.

V usage is TRBV9 and J usage is TRBJ2-3, with D uncertain. The CDR3 sequence is 17 residues long. The germline V gene encodes CDR1 SGDLS and CDR2 YYNGEE. The ends were cut back, 4 bases at V and 2 bases at J, with 20 bases in the middle. CDR3 coding DNA: TGTGCCAGCAGCTCCCCCCGGGCGAGGAGCCACACAGATACGCAGTATTTT. Translated, it gives CASSSPRARSHTDTQYF. The variable domain in full, completed from reference TRBV9 and TRBJ2-3, reads DSGVTQTPKHLITATGQRVTLRCSPRSGDLSVYWYQQSLDQGLQFLIQYYNGEERAKGNILERFSAQQFPDLHSELNLSSLELGDSALYFCASSSPRARSHTDTQYFGPGTRLTVL.

The chain is built from TRBV4-3 and TRBJ1-4, with D perhaps matching TRBD1 (5 bases). Germline CDR1 reads LGHNA; CDR2 reads YSLEER. This CDR3 is 14 amino acids long. Trimming took 8 bases from V and 4 from J, leaving 14 bases between them. This CDR3 is CASGLGRGNEKLFF. CDR3 sequence (DNA): TGCGCCAGCGGGCTGGGGCGGGGTAATGAAAAACTGTTTTTT.

This clonotype was detected many times. The chain is built from TRBV13 and TRBJ1-2; 9 positions match TRBD1. With 5 bases clipped from V and 4 bases from J, the junction kept 5 bases outside the gene matches. The CDR3 sequence is 14 residues long. Germline CDR1 PRHDT, CDR2 FYEKMQ (reference sequence). The CDR3 nucleotides are TGTGCCAGCAGCCGGGACAGGGCATCCTATGGCTACACCTTC. Protein: CASSRDRASYGYTF.

This clonotype turned up a few times. The chain joins TRBV10-3 to TRBJ2-1, with TRBD1 as a possible D gene (6 bases). The CDR3 has 15 amino acids. Trimming took 1 base from V and 2 from J, leaving 9 bases between them. The germline V gene encodes CDR1 ENHRY and CDR2 SYGVKD. In DNA form, the CDR3 reads TGTGCCATCAGTGAGTTTGCAGGGGCCTACAATGAGCAGTTCTTC. It encodes CAISEFAGAYNEQFF.

This clonotype came up a few times. The gene calls are TRBV15 and TRBJ2-1; 9 nucleotides line up with TRBD2. CDR3 length equals 14 residues. CDR1 and CDR2 (germline): LNHNV, YYDKDF (reference sequence). With V trimmed by 0 bases and J by 8 bases, 2 bases remained unmatched. Here the CDR3 DNA reads TGTGCCACCAGCAGAGATAGCGGGGGCTATGAGCAGTTCTTC. This sequence encodes CATSRDSGGYEQFF.

This clonotype was seen at least ten times. This chain joins TRBV11-3 and TRBJ2-7, with 7 bases lining up with TRBD1. CDR1 is SGHNT, CDR2 YENEEA, per germline. This CDR3 contains 12 residues. The V and J ends lost 6 bases and 3 bases, in that order; junction bases with no gene match: 2. The CDR3 DNA reads TGTGCCAGCAGTCGACAGGGCTACGAGCAGTACTTC. Its protein is CASSRQGYEQYF.

This clonotype was seen a handful of times. The V gene is TRBV15, the J gene TRBJ1-5, with 7 nucleotides matching TRBD1. The germline V gene has CDR1 LNHNV and CDR2 YYDKDF (reference sequence). Losses at the gene ends were 2 bases for V and 11 bases for J; bases not matched to a gene: 12. The CDR3 consists of 15 residues. The CDR3 DNA reads as TGTGCCACCAGCAGACACAGGACAGGCGCGCTGGCCCAGCATTTT. Translating it yields CATSRHRTGALAQHF.

This chain joins TRBV6-6 and TRBJ2-7; D gene unclear. Germline-derived CDR1 and CDR2 are MNHNY and SVGAGI (reference sequence). The germline V and J ends were trimmed by 5 bases and 3 bases, with 11 bases remaining between them. The CDR3 length is 13 residues. In DNA, the CDR3 is TGTGCCAGCAGTCCACCTTATAGCTACGAGCAGTACTTC. It encodes CASSPPYSYEQYF.

This clonotype was found many times. This chain joins TRBV29-1 and TRBJ1-2; D is possibly TRBD1 (6 bases). The CDR3 loop spans 13 amino acids. Between the trimmed V and J ends, which lost 3 bases and 3 bases, there was a span of 11 bases. The germline gives CDR1 SQVTM, CDR2 ANQGSEA. The DNA of the CDR3 is TGCAGCGTTGAGGGGGCAGAGGACTATGGCTACACCTTC. It translates to CSVEGAEDYGYTF. The full variable domain, in which reference TRBV29-1 and TRBJ1-2 provide the parts outside the CDR3, is SAVISQKPSRDICQRGTSLTIQCQVDSQVTMMFWYRQQPGQSLTLIATANQGSEATYESGFVIDKFPISRPNLTFSTLTVSNMSPEDSSIYLCSVEGAEDYGYTFGSGTRLTVV.